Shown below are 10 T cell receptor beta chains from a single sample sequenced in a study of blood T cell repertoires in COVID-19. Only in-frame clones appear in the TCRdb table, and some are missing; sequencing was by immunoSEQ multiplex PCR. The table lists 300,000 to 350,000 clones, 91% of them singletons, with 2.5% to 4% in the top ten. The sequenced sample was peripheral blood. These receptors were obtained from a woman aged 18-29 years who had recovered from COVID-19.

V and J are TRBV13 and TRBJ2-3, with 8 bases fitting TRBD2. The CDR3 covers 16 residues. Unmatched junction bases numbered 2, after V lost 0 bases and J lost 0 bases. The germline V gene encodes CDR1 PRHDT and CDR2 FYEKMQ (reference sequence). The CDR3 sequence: CASSLGGRGSTDTQYF. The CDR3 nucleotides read TGTGCCAGCAGCTTAGGCGGGAGGGGGAGCACAGATACGCAGTATTTT.

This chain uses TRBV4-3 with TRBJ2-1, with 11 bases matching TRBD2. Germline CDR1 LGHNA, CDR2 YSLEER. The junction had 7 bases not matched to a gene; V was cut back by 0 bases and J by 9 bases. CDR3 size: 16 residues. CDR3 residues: CASSQEGLAEGGEQFF. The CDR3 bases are TGCGCCAGCAGCCAAGAGGGACTAGCGGAGGGGGGTGAGCAGTTCTTC.

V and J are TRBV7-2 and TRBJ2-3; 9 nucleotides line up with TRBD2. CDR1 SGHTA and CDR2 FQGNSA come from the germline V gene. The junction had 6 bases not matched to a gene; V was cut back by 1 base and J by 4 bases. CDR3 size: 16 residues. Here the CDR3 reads CASSLGAGGLSDTQYF. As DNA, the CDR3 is TGTGCCAGCAGCTTAGGAGCGGGAGGACTCTCAGATACGCAGTATTTT.

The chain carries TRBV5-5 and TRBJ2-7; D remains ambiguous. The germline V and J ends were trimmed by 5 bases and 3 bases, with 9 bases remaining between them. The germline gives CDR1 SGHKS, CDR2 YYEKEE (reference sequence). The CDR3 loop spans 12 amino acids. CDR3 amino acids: CASSNLLYEQYV. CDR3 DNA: TGTGCCAGCAGTAATCTTCTCTACGAGCAGTACGTC.

CDR3 nucleotide sequence: TGTGCCAGCAGCTCCCTAGGTCCTAACACTGAAGCTTTCTTT. Translation gives CASSSLGPNTEAFF. J is TRBJ1-1 and V is TRBV7-8; D is ambiguous. This CDR3 contains 14 residues. V was shortened by 4 bases and J by 2 bases, with 11 bases between the two germline ends. Germline loops: CDR1 SGHVS, CDR2 FQNEAQ.

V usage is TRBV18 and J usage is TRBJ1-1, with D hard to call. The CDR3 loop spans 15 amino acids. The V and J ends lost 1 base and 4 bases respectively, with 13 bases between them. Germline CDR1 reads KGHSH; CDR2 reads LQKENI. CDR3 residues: CASSPQVRVSTEAFF. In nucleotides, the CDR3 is TGTGCCAGCTCACCACAGGTCCGGGTATCCACTGAAGCTTTCTTT.

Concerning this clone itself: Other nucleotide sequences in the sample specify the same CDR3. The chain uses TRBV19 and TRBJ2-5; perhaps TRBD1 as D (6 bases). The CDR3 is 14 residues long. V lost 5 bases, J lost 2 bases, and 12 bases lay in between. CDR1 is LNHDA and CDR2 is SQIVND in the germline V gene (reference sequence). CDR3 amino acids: CASSPTGVQETQYF. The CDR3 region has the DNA TGTGCCAGTAGTCCGACAGGAGTGCAAGAGACCCAGTACTTC. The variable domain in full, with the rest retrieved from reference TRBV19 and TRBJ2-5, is DGGITQSPKYLFRKEGQNVTLSCEQNLNHDAMYWYRQDPGQGLRLIYYSQIVNDFQKGDIAEGYSVSREKKESFPLTVTSAQKNPTAFYLCASSPTGVQETQYFGPGTRLLVL.

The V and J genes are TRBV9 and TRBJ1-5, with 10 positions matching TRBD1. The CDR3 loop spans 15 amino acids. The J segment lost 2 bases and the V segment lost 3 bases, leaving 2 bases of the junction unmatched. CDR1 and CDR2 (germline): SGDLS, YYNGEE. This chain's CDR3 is CASSAGTGGNQPQHF. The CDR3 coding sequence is TGTGCCAGCAGCGCCGGGACAGGGGGCAATCAGCCCCAGCATTTT.

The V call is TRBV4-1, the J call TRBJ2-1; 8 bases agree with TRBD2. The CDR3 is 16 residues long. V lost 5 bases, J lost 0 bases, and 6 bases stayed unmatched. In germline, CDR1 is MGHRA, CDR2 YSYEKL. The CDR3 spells CASSYGLASSYNEQFF. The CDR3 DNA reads TGCGCCAGCAGCTACGGACTAGCCAGCTCCTACAATGAGCAGTTCTTC.

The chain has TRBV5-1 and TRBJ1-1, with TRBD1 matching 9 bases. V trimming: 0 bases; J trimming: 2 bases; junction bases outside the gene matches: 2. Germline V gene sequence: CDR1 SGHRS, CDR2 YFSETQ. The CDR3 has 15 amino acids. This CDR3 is CASSLEGQGNTEAFF. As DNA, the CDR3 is TGCGCCAGCAGCTTGGAGGGACAGGGAAACACTGAAGCTTTCTTT.